Included here is one T cell receptor (beta chain) sequence, with context. The data stem from a study of shared clonotypes between healthy human individuals. CD45RO-negative cells were positively selected for CCR7, leaving out terminally differentiated effector memory CD45RA+ cells. The CDR3 sequence is 15 residues long. Germline CDR1 is MDHEN and CDR2 is SYDVKM. Deletions cut 5 bases from V and 6 bases from J, with 20 bases between. Here immunoSEQ multiplex PCR was the method, and the copy in TCRdb shows in-frame clones only, minus some. The sample contains about 1.9 million clones, just over 90% of which appear only once.

The sequenced sample consisted of naive CD8+ T cells from PBMCs. V usage is TRBV28 and J usage is TRBJ2-7; no definite D call. This TCR derives from a man aged 18 to 29 in good health. Some clones in this sample may be carry-over from other donors' samples. CDR3 in amino acids: CASSPPMAFRLEQYF. CDR3 coding DNA: TGTGCCAGCAGTCCTCCGATGGCCTTCCGCCTCGAGCAGTACTTC.